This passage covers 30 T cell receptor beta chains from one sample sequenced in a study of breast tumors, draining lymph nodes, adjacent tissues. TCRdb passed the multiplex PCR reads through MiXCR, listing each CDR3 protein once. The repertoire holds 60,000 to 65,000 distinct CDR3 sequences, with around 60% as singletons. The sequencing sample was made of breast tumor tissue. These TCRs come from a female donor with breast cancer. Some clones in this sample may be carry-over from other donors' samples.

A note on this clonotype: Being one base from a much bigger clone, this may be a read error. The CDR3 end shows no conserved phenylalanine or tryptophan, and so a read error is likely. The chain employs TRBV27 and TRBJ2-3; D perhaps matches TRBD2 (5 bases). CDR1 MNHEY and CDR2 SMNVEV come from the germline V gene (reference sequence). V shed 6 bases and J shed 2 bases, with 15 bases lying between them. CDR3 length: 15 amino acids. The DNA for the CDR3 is TGTGCCAGCAGGGGATCGACTATTCCCACAGATACGCAGTATCTT. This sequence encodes CASRGSTIPTDTQYL.

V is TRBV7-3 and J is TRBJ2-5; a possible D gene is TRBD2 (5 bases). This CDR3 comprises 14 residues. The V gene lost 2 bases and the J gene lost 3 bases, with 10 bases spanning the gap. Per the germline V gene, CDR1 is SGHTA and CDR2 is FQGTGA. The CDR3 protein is CASSLYAAEETQYF. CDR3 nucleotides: TGTGCCAGCAGCTTATACGCAGCGGAAGAGACCCAGTACTTC.

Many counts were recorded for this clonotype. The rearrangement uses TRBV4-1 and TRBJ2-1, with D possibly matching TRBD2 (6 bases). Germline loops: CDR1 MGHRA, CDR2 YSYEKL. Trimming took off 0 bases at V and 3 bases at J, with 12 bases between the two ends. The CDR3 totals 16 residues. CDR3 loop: CASSQDWRGSYNEQFF. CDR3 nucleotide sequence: TGCGCCAGCAGCCAAGATTGGAGGGGTAGCTACAATGAGCAGTTCTTC.

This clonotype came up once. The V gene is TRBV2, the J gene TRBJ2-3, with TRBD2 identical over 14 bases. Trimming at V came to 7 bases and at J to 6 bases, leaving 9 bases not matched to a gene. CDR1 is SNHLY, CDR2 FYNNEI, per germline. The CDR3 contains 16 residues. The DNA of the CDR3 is TGTGCCAGCATGCTGGGACTAGCGGGAGCGGCTGATACGCAGTATTTT. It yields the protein CASMLGLAGAADTQYF.

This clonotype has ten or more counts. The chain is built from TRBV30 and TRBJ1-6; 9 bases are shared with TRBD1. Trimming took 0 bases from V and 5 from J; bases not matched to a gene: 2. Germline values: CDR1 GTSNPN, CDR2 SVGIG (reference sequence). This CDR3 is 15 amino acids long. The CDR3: CAWSVRTGDNSPLHF. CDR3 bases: TGTGCCTGGAGTGTACGGACAGGGGATAATTCACCCCTCCACTTT.

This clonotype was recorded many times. The CDR3 DNA follows: TGTGCCAGCAGCCGGTGGGGACAGGGTGAATCACCCCTCCACTTT. Its protein product is CASSRWGQGESPLHF. The gene calls are TRBV5-6 and TRBJ1-6, with TRBD1 identical over 9 bases. V lost 4 bases and J lost 10; bases outside the gene matches: 9. Per the germline V gene, CDR1 is SGHDT and CDR2 is YYEEEE. This CDR3 region has 15 residues. The full variable domain, rest sourced from reference TRBV5-6 and TRBJ1-6, is DAGVTQSPTHLIKTRGQQVTLRCSPKSGHDTVSWYQQALGQGPQFIFQYYEEEERQRGNFPDRFSGHQFPNYSSELNVNALLLGDSALYLCASSRWGQGESPLHFGNGTRLTVT.

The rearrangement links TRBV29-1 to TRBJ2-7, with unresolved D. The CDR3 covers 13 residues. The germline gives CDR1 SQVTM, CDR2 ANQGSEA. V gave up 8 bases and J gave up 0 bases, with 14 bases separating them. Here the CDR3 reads CSSPSWGSYEQYF. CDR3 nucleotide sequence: TGCAGCAGTCCCAGCTGGGGCTCCTACGAGCAGTACTTC.

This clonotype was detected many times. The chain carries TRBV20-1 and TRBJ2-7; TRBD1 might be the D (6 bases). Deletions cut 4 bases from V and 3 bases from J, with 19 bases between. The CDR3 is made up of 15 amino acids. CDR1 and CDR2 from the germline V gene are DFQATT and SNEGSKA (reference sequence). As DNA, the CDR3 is TGCAGTGCTATTTCTCGTGGGGGCAGTTTCTACGAGCAGTACTTC. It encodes CSAISRGGSFYEQYF.

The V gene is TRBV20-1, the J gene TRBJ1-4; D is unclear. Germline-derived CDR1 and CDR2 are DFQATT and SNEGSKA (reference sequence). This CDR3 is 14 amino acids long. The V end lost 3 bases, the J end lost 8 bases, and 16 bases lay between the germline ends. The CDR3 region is CSARGSGGQEKLFF. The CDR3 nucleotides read TGCAGTGCTAGGGGATCGGGAGGTCAGGAAAAACTGTTTTTT.

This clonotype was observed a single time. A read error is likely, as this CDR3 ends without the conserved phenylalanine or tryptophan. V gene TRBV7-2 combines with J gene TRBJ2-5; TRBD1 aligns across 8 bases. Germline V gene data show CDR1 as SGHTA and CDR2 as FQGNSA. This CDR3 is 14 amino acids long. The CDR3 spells CASSSGQGWETQYL. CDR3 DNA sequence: TGCGCCAGCAGCTCCGGACAGGGCTGGGAGACCCAGTACCTC.

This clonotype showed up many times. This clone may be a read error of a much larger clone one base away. CDR3 DNA sequence: TGTGCCAGCAGCTTAGCGATACGATCGGGTACCCAGTACTTC. Translating it yields CASSLAIRSGTQYF. The chain has TRBV7-8 and TRBJ2-5; D gene uncertain. The CDR3 is 14 amino acids. V was clipped by 0 bases and J by 8 bases, with 13 bases between them. CDR1 SGHVS and CDR2 FQNEAQ come from the germline V gene. Together with reference TRBV7-8 and TRBJ2-5, the CDR3 gives the full variable domain: GAGVSQSPRYKVAKRGQDVALRCDPISGHVSLFWYQQALGQGPEFLTYFQNEAQLDKSGLPSDRFFAERPEGSVSTLKIQRTQQEDSAVYLCASSLAIRSGTQYFGPGTRLLVL.

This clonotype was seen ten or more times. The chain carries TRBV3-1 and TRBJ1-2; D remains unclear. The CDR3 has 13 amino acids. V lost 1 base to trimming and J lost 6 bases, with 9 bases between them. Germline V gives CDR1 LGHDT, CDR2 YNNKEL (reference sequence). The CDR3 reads CASSQGWANGYTF. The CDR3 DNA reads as TGTGCCAGCAGCCAAGGGTGGGCAAATGGCTACACCTTC.

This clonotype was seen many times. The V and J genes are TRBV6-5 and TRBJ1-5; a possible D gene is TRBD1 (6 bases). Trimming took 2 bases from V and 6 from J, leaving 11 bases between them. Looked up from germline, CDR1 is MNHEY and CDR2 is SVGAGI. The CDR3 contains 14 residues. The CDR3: CASSYEQGGQPQHF. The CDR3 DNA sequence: TGTGCCAGCAGTTACGAACAGGGCGGTCAGCCCCAGCATTTT.

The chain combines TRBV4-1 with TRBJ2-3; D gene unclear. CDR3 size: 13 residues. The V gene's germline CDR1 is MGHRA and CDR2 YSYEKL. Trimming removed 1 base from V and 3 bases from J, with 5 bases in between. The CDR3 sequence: CASSQVFTDTQYF. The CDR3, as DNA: TGCGCCAGCAGCCAAGTCTTTACAGATACGCAGTATTTT.

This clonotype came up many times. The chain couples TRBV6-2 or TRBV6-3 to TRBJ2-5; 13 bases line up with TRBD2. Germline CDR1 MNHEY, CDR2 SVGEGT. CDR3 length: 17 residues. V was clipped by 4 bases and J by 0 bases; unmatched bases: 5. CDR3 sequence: CASSSGTSGTYQETQYF. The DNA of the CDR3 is TGTGCCAGCAGTTCAGGGACTAGCGGGACGTACCAAGAGACCCAGTACTTC.

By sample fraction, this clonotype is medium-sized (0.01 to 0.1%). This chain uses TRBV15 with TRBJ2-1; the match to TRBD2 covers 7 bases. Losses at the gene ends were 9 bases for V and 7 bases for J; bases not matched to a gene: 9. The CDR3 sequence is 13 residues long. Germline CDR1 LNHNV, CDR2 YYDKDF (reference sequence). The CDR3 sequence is CATTGGIRNEQFF. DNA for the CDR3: TGTGCCACGACCGGGGGGATTCGGAATGAGCAGTTCTTC.

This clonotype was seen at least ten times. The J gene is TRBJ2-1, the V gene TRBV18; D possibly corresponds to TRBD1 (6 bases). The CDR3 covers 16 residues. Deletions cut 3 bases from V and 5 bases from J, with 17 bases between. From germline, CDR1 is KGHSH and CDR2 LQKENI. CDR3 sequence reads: CASSPQTGHFNNEQFF. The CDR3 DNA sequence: TGTGCCAGCTCACCCCAGACGGGACACTTTAACAATGAGCAGTTCTTC.

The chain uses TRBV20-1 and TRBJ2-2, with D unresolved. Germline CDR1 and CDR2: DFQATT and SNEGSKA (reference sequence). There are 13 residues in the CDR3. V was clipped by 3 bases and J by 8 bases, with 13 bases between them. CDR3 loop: CSARLPGRGELFF. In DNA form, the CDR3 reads TGCAGTGCTAGGCTGCCCGGGCGAGGGGAGCTGTTTTTT.

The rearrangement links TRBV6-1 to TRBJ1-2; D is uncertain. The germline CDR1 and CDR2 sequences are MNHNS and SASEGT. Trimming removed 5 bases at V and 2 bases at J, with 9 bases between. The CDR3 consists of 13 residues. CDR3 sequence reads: CASSQRRNYGYTF. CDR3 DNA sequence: TGTGCCAGCAGTCAACGCAGGAACTATGGCTACACCTTC.

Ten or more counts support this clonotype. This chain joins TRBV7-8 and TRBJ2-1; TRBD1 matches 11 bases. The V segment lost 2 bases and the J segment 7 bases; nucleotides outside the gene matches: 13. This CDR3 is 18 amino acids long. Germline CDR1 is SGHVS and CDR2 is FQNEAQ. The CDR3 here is CASSLLDRGRIRDNEQFF. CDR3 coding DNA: TGTGCCAGCAGCTTACTGGACAGGGGGCGAATACGTGATAATGAGCAGTTCTTC.

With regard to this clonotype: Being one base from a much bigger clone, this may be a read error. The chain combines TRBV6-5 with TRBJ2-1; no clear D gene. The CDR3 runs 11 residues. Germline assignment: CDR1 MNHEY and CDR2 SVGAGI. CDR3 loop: CASRARNGQFF. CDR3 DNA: TGTGCCAGCAGGGCCCGGAATGGGCAGTTCTTC.

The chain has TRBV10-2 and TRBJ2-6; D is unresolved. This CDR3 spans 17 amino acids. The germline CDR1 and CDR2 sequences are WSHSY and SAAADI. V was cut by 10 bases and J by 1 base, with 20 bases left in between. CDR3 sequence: CAIESHRPLSGANVLTF. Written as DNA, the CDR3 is TGCGCCATCGAATCGCACCGGCCGTTATCTGGGGCCAACGTCCTGACTTTC.

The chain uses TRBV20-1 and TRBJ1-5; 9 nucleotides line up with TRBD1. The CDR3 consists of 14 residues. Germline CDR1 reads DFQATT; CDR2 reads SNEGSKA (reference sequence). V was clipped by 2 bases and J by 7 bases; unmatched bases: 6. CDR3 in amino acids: CSARLGQGGQPQHF. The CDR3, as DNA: TGCAGTGCTAGATTGGGACAGGGAGGGCAGCCCCAGCATTTT.

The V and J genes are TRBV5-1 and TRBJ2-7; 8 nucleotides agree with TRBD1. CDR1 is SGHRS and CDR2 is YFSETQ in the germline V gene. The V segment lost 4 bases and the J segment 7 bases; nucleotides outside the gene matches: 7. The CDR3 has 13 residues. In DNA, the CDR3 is TGCGCCAGCAGCCTGTTGACAGGGGTTGAGCAGTACTTC. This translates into CASSLLTGVEQYF.

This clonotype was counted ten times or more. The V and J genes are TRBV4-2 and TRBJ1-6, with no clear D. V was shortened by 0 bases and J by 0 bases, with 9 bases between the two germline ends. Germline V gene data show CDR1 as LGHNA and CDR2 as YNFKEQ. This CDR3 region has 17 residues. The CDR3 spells CASSQEWSSSYNSPLHF. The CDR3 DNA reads TGTGCCAGCAGCCAAGAATGGTCGAGCTCCTATAATTCACCCCTCCACTTT.

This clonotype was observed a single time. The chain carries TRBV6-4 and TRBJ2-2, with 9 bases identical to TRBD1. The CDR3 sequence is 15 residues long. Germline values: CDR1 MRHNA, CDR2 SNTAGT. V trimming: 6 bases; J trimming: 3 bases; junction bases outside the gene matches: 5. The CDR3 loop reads CASSRTGGYTGELFF. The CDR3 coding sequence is TGTGCCAGCAGCAGAACAGGGGGCTACACCGGGGAGCTGTTTTTT.

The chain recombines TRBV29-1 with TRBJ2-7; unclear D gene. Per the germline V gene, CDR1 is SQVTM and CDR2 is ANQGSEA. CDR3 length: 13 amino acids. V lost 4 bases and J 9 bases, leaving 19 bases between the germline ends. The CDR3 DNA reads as TGCAGCGTTGGGGGTCAGTCGGTTTTTGGGCAGTACTTC. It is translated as CSVGGQSVFGQYF.

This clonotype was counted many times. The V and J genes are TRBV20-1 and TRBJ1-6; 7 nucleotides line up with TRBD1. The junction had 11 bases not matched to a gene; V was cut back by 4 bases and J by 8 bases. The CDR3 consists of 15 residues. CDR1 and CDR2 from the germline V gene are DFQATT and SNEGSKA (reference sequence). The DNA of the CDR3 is TGCAGTGCTAAGATCGGACAGGAAGGAGATTCACCCCTCCACTTT. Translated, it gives CSAKIGQEGDSPLHF.

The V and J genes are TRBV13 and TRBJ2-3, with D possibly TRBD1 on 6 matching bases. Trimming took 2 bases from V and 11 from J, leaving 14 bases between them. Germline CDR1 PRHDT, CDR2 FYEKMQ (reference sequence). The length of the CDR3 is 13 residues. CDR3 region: CASSLPQGDEQYF. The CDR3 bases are TGTGCCAGCAGCTTACCACAGGGTGATGAGCAGTATTTT.

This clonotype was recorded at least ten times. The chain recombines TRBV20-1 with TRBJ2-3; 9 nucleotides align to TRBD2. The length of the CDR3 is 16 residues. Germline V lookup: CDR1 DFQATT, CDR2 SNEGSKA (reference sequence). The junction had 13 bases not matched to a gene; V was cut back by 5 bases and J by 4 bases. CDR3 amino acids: CSAPSGGAGGADTQYF. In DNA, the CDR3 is TGCAGTGCTCCCTCCGGGGGGGCGGGGGGGGCAGATACGCAGTATTTT.